Sequencing of this T cell receptor (beta chain) was carried out in a study of cytomegalovirus exposure and HLA in healthy donors. The CDR3 covers 15 residues. V lost 3 bases, J lost 3 bases, and 10 bases lay in between. Germline V gene lookup returns CDR1 SGDLS and CDR2 YYNGEE. About this clone itself: As yet, its antigen is unknown.

Use of 60 Vbeta and 13 Jbeta primers characterized the PCR. Some clones are missing from TCRdb's copy, which holds only in-frame ones; the method was immunoSEQ multiplex PCR. Of around 53,000 clones in the sample, about 84% were seen once. Study-wide findings and caveats: The authors listed 164 TCR beta chains as cytomegalovirus-associated.

The sequence was collected from a man under 40 in good health and CMV-seronegative. Sequencing was performed on PBMCs. The chain carries TRBV9 and TRBJ2-6; TRBD1 is a possible D gene (6 bases). CDR3 DNA sequence: TGTGCCAGCAGCGCACAGGGATATGGGGCCAACGTCCTGACTTTC. This gives the protein CASSAQGYGANVLTF.